Listed here are 7 T cell receptor beta chains from one sample, sequenced in a study of cytomegalovirus exposure and HLA in healthy donors (dated by TCRdb to the late 2010s). The library relied on the immunoSEQ multiplex PCR assay. A mixture of 60 forward primers for TCR Vbeta segments and 13 reverse primers for TCR Jbeta segments was used in the multiplex PCR. TCRdb re-hosts the immuneACCESS table, in-frame sequences only. Its copies lack some clones; in the studies checked, an unresolved V gene accounts for under half of them, and the cause for the rest is not known. For this sample there are roughly 84,000 clones; less than 80% appear just once. The leading ten clones occupy about 15% of the sample. The sequenced sample consisted of PBMCs. Source of these receptors: a woman in her thirties or forties in good health and CMV-seropositive.

This clone was counted between two and nine times. The J gene is TRBJ1-2, the V gene TRBV18; D is unclear. From germline, CDR1 is KGHSH and CDR2 LQKENI. This CDR3 is 14 amino acids long. V was trimmed by 2 bases and J by 2 bases, leaving 9 bases between them. CDR3 sequence: CASSPTGGNYGYTF. Here the CDR3 DNA reads TGTGCCAGCTCACCAACGGGCGGGAACTATGGCTACACCTTC.

This clone was picked up one time. This chain connects TRBV7-2 to TRBJ2-1; 9 nucleotides align to TRBD2. The CDR3 loop spans 15 amino acids. Germline V CDR1 and CDR2: SGHTA, FQGNSA. J lost 4 bases, V lost 5 bases, and 6 bases had no gene match. Written as DNA, the CDR3 is TGTGCCAGCAGCGTTAGACTAGCGGCGTACAATGAGCAGTTCTTC. Its translation: CASSVRLAAYNEQFF.

CDR3 sequence: CAWSRIIAGRYEQYF. In DNA form, the CDR3 reads TGTGCCTGGAGTCGGATAATAGCGGGAAGATACGAGCAGTACTTC. The chain links TRBV30 to TRBJ2-7, with 8 bases aligning to TRBD2. J gave up 4 bases and V 2 bases, and 10 bases lay outside the gene matches. The germline V gene has CDR1 GTSNPN and CDR2 SVGIG (reference sequence). This CDR3 contains 15 residues.

This clone was detected a few times. The chain has TRBV7-9 and TRBJ2-7; D is possibly TRBD2 (6 bases). V lost 2 bases to trimming and J lost 7 bases, with 12 bases between them. Germline values: CDR1 SEHNR, CDR2 FQNEAQ (reference sequence). The CDR3 totals 13 residues. The CDR3 is CASSLSNGGEQYF. For the CDR3, the DNA is TGTGCCAGCAGCTTAAGTAACGGGGGTGAGCAGTACTTC.

The rearrangement joins TRBV5-1 to TRBJ2-3, with TRBD1 as a possible D gene (6 bases). The CDR3 runs 18 residues. Trimming shortened V by 1 base and J by 0 bases, and 18 bases separated the two germline ends. Germline values: CDR1 SGHRS, CDR2 YFSETQ. DNA for the CDR3: TGCGCCAGCAGCTTGATACAGGGCGCCATCGCTAGCACAGATACGCAGTATTTT. Its protein is CASSLIQGAIASTDTQYF.

The rearrangement links TRBV7-2 to TRBJ1-1; TRBD1 agrees at 7 bases. This CDR3 spans 13 amino acids. CDR1 and CDR2 (germline): SGHTA, FQGNSA. The trim removed 6 bases at V and 4 bases at J, leaving 5 bases unmatched. CDR3 protein: CASSSTGITEAFF. CDR3 nucleotides: TGTGCCAGCAGTTCGACAGGGATCACTGAAGCTTTCTTT.

The chain recombines TRBV4-3 with TRBJ1-2; D unclear. The V end was cut by 0 bases, the J end by 7 bases, with 12 bases between. This CDR3 has 14 amino acids. CDR1 is LGHNA, CDR2 YSLEER, per germline. The CDR3 nucleotides are TGCGCCAGCAGCCAAGATGCGTGGTTTGGTGGCTACACCTTC. It codes for CASSQDAWFGGYTF.